This T cell receptor beta chain was identified in a study of T cell clonotyping in hematopoietic cell transplantation. Study conclusions and caveats: Recipient TCR diversity dropped after transplant; expanded clonotypes rose from day 30 to 180. At the given depth, recipient repertoires were over 95% de novo clonotypes. Graft donor and pretransplant recipient Inverse Simpson Index values predicted broader posttransplant TCR diversity. CD4 and CD8 repertoire contributions could not be separated without sorting.

The germline V gene encodes CDR1 MNHEY and CDR2 SVGAGI. The CDR3 is 13 amino acids. V shed 4 bases, J shed 5 bases, and the junction held 4 bases outside the gene matches. As to this clone: Its antigen is as yet unknown.

TCRdb's copy holds only in-frame clones and misses some; the assay was immunoSEQ multiplex PCR. The sample holds some 10,000 clones, 40% to 55% seen once. The J gene is TRBJ2-7, the V gene TRBV6-5; TRBD1 agrees at 8 bases. The TCR sequence derives from a male patient between 45 and 59 years old who had an allogeneic stem cell transplant from an unrelated donor, so the T cells may come from the graft donor. Some clones in this sample may be carry-over from other donors' samples. This specimen consisted of PBMCs, obtained 30 days after allogeneic stem cell transplant. The CDR3 loop is CASSFETGDEQYF. Here the CDR3 DNA reads TGTGCCAGCAGTTTTGAGACAGGGGACGAGCAGTACTTC.